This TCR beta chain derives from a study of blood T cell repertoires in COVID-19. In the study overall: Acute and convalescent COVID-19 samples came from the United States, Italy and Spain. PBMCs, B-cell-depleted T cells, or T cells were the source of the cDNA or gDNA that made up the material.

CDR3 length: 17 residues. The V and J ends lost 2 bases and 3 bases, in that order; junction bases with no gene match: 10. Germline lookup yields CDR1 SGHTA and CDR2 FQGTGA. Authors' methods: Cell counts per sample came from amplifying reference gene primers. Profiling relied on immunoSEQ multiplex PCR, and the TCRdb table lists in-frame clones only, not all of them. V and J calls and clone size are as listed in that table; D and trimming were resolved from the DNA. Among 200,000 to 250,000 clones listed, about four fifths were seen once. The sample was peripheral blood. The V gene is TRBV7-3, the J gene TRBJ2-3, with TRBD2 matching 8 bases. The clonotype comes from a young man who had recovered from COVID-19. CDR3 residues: CASSLYWRGAETDTQYF. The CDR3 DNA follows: TGTGCCAGCAGCTTATACTGGCGGGGGGCCGAGACAGATACGCAGTATTTT.